This TCR beta chain originates from a study of cytomegalovirus exposure and HLA in healthy donors. This CDR3 is built from 14 residues. Trimming removed 4 bases from V and 0 bases from J, with 10 bases in between. Per the germline V gene, CDR1 is ENHRY and CDR2 is SYGVKD. Overall study findings and caveats: In a later analysis, most CMV-associated TCR beta chains appeared HLA-restricted.

There are a few counts of this clone. Antigen: not known. The PCR employed 60 Vbeta primers together with 13 Jbeta primers. Only in-frame clones appear in the TCRdb table, and some are missing; sequencing was by immunoSEQ multiplex PCR. Of tens of thousands of clones in the sample, around 81% were seen once. The V gene is TRBV10-3, the J gene TRBJ2-7, with TRBD2 as a possible D gene (6 bases). This receptor was identified in a man in his fifties in good health and CMV-seronegative. What was sequenced was PBMCs. The CDR3 nucleotides are TGTGCCATCAGTGCGACGGACTACTCCTACGAGCAGTACTTC. Encoded protein: CAISATDYSYEQYF.